The entry below describes one T cell receptor (beta chain). What antigen it recognizes has not been identified. No qualities accompany the bases; no much larger clone lies one base away. The data were obtained in a study of control samples from healthy donors and cancer patients (dated by TCRdb to about 2020). The germline V gene (reference sequence) provides CDR1 MNHEY and CDR2 SMNVEV. Reading from cysteine to phenylalanine, the CDR3 counts 14 amino acids. Only the CDR3 region is kept as DNA, spanning 42 bases read in frame from base 1. Germline trimming: 0 bases from V, 3 bases from J; junction bases outside gene matches: 2. The library was generated by the immunoSEQ multiplex PCR assay. TCRdb provides this immuneACCESS table in a form limited to in-frame rearrangements. Some clones are lacking; in checked studies, under half of them reflect an unresolved V gene, and why the rest are absent is not known. The table for this sample lists about 60,000 clones; approximately 95% of them were counted only once. The ten largest clones add up to approximately 1.1% of the sample.

The chain is encoded by TRBV27 joined to TRBJ2-7, with TRBD1 matching 7 junction bases. The source of this sequence is a woman aged 18-29 years in good health. The material sequenced was blood. The CDR3 protein: CASSLSQGSYEQYF. The DNA sequence is TGTGCCAGCAGTTTATCACAGGGGAGCTACGAGCAGTACTTC.